These 26 T cell receptor beta chains originate from one sample sequenced in a study of a mutant IDH1 vaccine in newly diagnosed glioma. Only in-frame clones appear in the TCRdb table, and some are missing; sequencing was by immunoSEQ multiplex PCR. This table has 20,000 or so clones, approximately 88% appearing once. These receptors have no known antigen. Noted time point: week 47, end of study. Every single dose of the vaccine, 300 ug of mutant IDH1 20-mer peptide, came with topical imiquimod. This specimen was PBMCs, taken from a glioma patient whose treatment included an IDH1 peptide vaccine. The source of these receptors is a man aged 40-50 years with glioma.

CDR3 coding DNA: TGTGCCAGCAGCCCCATTGGGCAGTATGGCTACACCTTC. It specifies CASSPIGQYGYTF. The rearrangement uses TRBV7-6 and TRBJ1-2; no reliable D call. The ends were cut back, 5 bases at V and 5 bases at J, with 12 bases in the middle. The germline V gene has CDR1 SGHVS and CDR2 FNYEAQ. CDR3 length: 13 residues.

This clone came up once. The rearrangement links TRBV19 to TRBJ2-4, with 8 bases lining up with TRBD1. The CDR3 loop spans 17 amino acids. Germline V CDR1 and CDR2: LNHDA, SQIVND (reference sequence). The V segment lost 3 bases and the J segment 5 bases; nucleotides outside the gene matches: 12. The chain's CDR3 is CASSMSRQGRSENIQYF. The CDR3 DNA reads TGTGCCAGTAGTATGTCGAGACAGGGGAGGTCGGAAAACATTCAGTACTTC.

The chain combines TRBV2 with TRBJ2-4; D tentatively fits TRBD1 or TRBD2 (5 bases each). The length of the CDR3 is 15 residues. Germline V gives CDR1 SNHLY, CDR2 FYNNEI. Trimming took off 4 bases at V and 8 bases at J, with 18 bases between the two ends. This chain's CDR3 is CASSARGNPGDIQYF. The CDR3 DNA sequence: TGTGCCAGCAGTGCCCGGGGCAACCCCGGGGACATTCAGTACTTC.

The chain is built from TRBV6-1 and TRBJ2-3; D remains ambiguous. Between the trimmed V and J ends, which lost 2 bases and 0 bases, there was a span of 6 bases. The CDR3 runs 14 residues. CDR1 and CDR2 from the germline V gene are MNHNS and SASEGT. CDR3 DNA: TGTGCCAGCAGTGAATATGGCAGCACAGATACGCAGTATTTT. Translating it yields CASSEYGSTDTQYF.

This clone was found a few times. The chain couples TRBV19 to TRBJ1-2; TRBD1 is a possible D gene (6 bases). The germline V gene has CDR1 LNHDA and CDR2 SQIVND (reference sequence). Trimming left V 3 bases short and J 6 bases short, with 11 bases between. This CDR3 region has 13 residues. CDR3 nucleotides: TGTGCCAGTAGTATGCCCCAGGGGAATGGCTACACCTTC. Amino acid sequence: CASSMPQGNGYTF.

The chain employs TRBV19 and TRBJ2-7; D perhaps matches TRBD2 (5 bases). CDR1 LNHDA and CDR2 SQIVND come from the germline V gene (reference sequence). This CDR3 spans 13 amino acids. V lost 3 bases, J lost 6 bases, and 12 bases lay in between. The CDR3 coding sequence is TGTGCCAGTAGTATGGGGAGTCTCGCCGAGCAGTACTTC. The encoded protein is CASSMGSLAEQYF.

This chain links TRBV12-5 with TRBJ2-5; TRBD1 or TRBD2 may be the D gene (5 bases each). V lost 3 bases and J lost 5, with 10 bases in between. Looked up from germline, CDR1 is LGHNT and CDR2 is FRNRAP. CDR3 length: 13 residues. CDR3 sequence reads: CASGFRETETQYF. In DNA form, the CDR3 reads TGTGCTAGTGGTTTCAGGGAGACGGAGACCCAGTACTTC.

Comments on this clone: Sequence at one end of the junction differs from germline and may be a read error. Other DNA sequences in this sample translate to the same CDR3. As DNA, the CDR3 is TGCGCCAGCAGCCCGACGTACTCCAGCGTAGCCTACAATGAACAGTTCTTC. The encoded protein is CASSPTYSSVAYNEQFF. This chain links TRBV5-1 with TRBJ2-1; D not certain. The germline gives CDR1 SGHRS, CDR2 YFSETQ. CDR3 length equals 17 residues.

There are a few counts of this clone. The chain employs TRBV28 and TRBJ2-7, with D hard to call. Looked up from germline, CDR1 is MDHEN and CDR2 is SYDVKM. The CDR3 is made up of 11 amino acids. V lost 6 bases, J lost 3 bases, and 6 bases lay in between. CDR3 sequence (DNA): TGTGCCAGCAGATCCATCTACGAGCAGTACTTC. Amino acids: CASRSIYEQYF.

This chain links TRBV7-2 with TRBJ1-4; D gene unclear. Germline CDR1 and CDR2: SGHTA and FQGNSA. The length of the CDR3 is 14 residues. V was shortened by 1 base and J by 3 bases, with 6 bases between the two germline ends. For the CDR3, the DNA is TGTGCCAGCAGCTTAGATAGTTCTAATGAAAAACTGTTTTTT. Protein sequence: CASSLDSSNEKLFF.

V usage is TRBV11-3 and J usage is TRBJ2-7, with D perhaps matching TRBD1 (6 bases). With 7 bases removed from V and 2 bases from J, the gap between germline ends came to 15 bases. The length of the CDR3 is 14 residues. From germline, CDR1 is SGHNT and CDR2 YENEEA. Here the CDR3 reads CASTMQPGAYEQYF. In nucleotides, the CDR3 is TGTGCCAGCACCATGCAACCAGGGGCCTACGAGCAGTACTTC.

This chain joins TRBV5-1 and TRBJ1-3, with D perhaps matching TRBD1 (6 bases). This CDR3 has 16 amino acids. Germline V gives CDR1 SGHRS, CDR2 YFSETQ. Trimming left V 0 bases short and J 10 bases short, with 20 bases between. The CDR3 loop reads CASSLAPGREGTTIYF. The CDR3 DNA sequence: TGCGCCAGCAGCTTGGCCCCCGGCAGGGAAGGGACAACCATATATTTT.

J is TRBJ2-6 and V is TRBV10-3; a possible D gene is TRBD2 (7 bases). There are 18 residues in the CDR3. V shed 6 bases and J shed 0 bases, with 18 bases lying between them. Germline V gives CDR1 ENHRY, CDR2 SYGVKD. CDR3 loop: CAIRGGGRGASGANVLTF. The CDR3 DNA sequence: TGTGCCATCAGGGGCGGGGGCCGAGGGGCCTCTGGGGCCAACGTCCTGACTTTC.

The rearrangement links TRBV6-6 to TRBJ1-5; D unclear. Germline V lookup: CDR1 MNHNY, CDR2 SVGAGI (reference sequence). Trimming stripped 2 bases from V and 0 bases from J, with 5 bases between. The CDR3 covers 14 residues. CDR3 coding DNA: TGTGCCAGCAGTTACCTCGATAGCAATCAGCCCCAGCATTTT. Protein: CASSYLDSNQPQHF.

This chain links TRBV4-1 with TRBJ2-3; possibly TRBD2 for D (5 bases). The CDR3 covers 16 residues. V was shortened by 4 bases and J by 0 bases, with 14 bases between the two germline ends. The germline CDR1 and CDR2 sequences are MGHRA and YSYEKL. The CDR3 DNA reads TGCGCCAGCAGCCCGTACGGTCGGGGAAGCACAGATACGCAGTATTTT. Encoded protein: CASSPYGRGSTDTQYF.

This rearrangement joins TRBV9 to TRBJ2-3, with 7 bases lining up with TRBD2. Trimming removed 1 base from V and 3 bases from J; junction bases left unmatched: 17. CDR1 and CDR2 (germline): SGDLS, YYNGEE. The CDR3 extends over 19 amino acids. The CDR3 here is CASSVSTLSGRRGTDTQYF. CDR3 sequence (DNA): TGTGCCAGCAGCGTAAGTACCCTTTCCGGGAGGAGAGGTACAGATACGCAGTATTTT.

J is TRBJ2-3 and V is TRBV27; TRBD2 matches at 9 bases. The V gene end was trimmed by 1 base and the J gene end by 2 bases; junction bases not matched to a gene: 4. CDR1 is MNHEY and CDR2 is SMNVEV in the germline V gene (reference sequence). The CDR3 runs 16 residues. CDR3 in DNA: TGTGCCAGCAGTTTATTGCGGGAGGGATACACAGATACGCAGTATTTT. Translating gives CASSLLREGYTDTQYF.

The V call is TRBV7-9, the J call TRBJ1-3; no clear D gene. The V end lost 2 bases, the J end lost 2 bases, and 4 bases lay between the germline ends. CDR1 and CDR2 (germline): SEHNR, FQNEAQ (reference sequence). The CDR3 spans 13 residues. For the CDR3, the DNA is TGTGCCAGCAGCTTAAACCCTGGAAACACCATATATTTT. Its protein is CASSLNPGNTIYF.

The chain combines TRBV7-6 with TRBJ2-7; 8 bases agree with TRBD1. After removal of 5 bases from V and 3 bases from J, the junction contained 6 bases not matched to a gene. The CDR3 extends over 14 amino acids. CDR1 SGHVS and CDR2 FNYEAQ come from the germline V gene. CDR3 DNA: TGTGCCAGCAGCAGGGACAGGATGAGCTACGAGCAGTACTTC. Its translation: CASSRDRMSYEQYF.

The V gene is TRBV28, the J gene TRBJ1-1, with D unclear. CDR1 is MDHEN and CDR2 is SYDVKM in the germline V gene. The ends were cut back, 4 bases at V and 1 base at J, with 10 bases in the middle. The CDR3 sequence is 14 residues long. The CDR3 region is CASSYWTENTEAFF. CDR3 DNA: TGTGCCAGCAGTTATTGGACGGAGAACACTGAAGCTTTCTTT. The full variable domain, rest sourced from reference TRBV28 and TRBJ1-1, is DVKVTQSSRYLVKRTGEKVFLECVQDMDHENMFWYRQDPGLGLRLIYFSYDVKMKEKGDIPEGYSVSREKKERFSLILESASTNQTSMYLCASSYWTENTEAFFGQGTRLTVV.

The chain combines TRBV7-2 with TRBJ2-3; D is unclear. Deletions cut 3 bases from V and 0 bases from J, with 4 bases between. CDR3 length equals 13 residues. CDR1 is SGHTA, CDR2 FQGNSA, per germline. The CDR3 is CASSFSSTDTQYF. CDR3 DNA: TGTGCCAGCAGCTTTTCTAGCACAGATACGCAGTATTTT.

The rearrangement links TRBV4-2 to TRBJ1-1; D is undetermined. Per the germline V gene, CDR1 is LGHNA and CDR2 is YNFKEQ. With 1 base removed from V and 7 bases from J, the gap between germline ends came to 7 bases. The CDR3 spans 12 residues. The CDR3 spells CASSQARGEAFF. DNA of the CDR3: TGTGCCAGCAGCCAAGCTCGGGGTGAAGCTTTCTTT.

V and J are TRBV2 and TRBJ2-6; 8 bases match TRBD1. Germline V gene data show CDR1 as SNHLY and CDR2 as FYNNEI. The CDR3 covers 18 residues. Losses at the gene ends were 5 bases for V and 0 bases for J; bases not matched to a gene: 9. The CDR3: CASSPTGEIFSGANVLTF. The CDR3 DNA sequence: TGTGCCAGCAGTCCGACAGGGGAAATTTTCTCTGGGGCCAACGTCCTGACTTTC.

The J gene is TRBJ2-2, the V gene TRBV27; D not certain. Trimming stripped 3 bases from V and 2 bases from J, with 7 bases between. The V gene's germline CDR1 is MNHEY and CDR2 SMNVEV (reference sequence). CDR3 size: 14 residues. CDR3 DNA sequence: TGTGCCAGCAGTTTGATCACTAACACCGGGGAGCTGTTTTTT. Translation: CASSLITNTGELFF.

The rearrangement uses TRBV29-1 and TRBJ2-7; 7 nucleotides align to TRBD1. This CDR3 comprises 12 residues. The V gene end was trimmed by 2 bases and the J gene end by 5 bases; junction bases not matched to a gene: 3. Germline V CDR1 and CDR2: SQVTM, ANQGSEA. CDR3 residues: CSVEQGVHEQYF. CDR3 in DNA: TGCAGCGTTGAACAGGGGGTCCACGAGCAGTACTTC.

The rearrangement joins TRBV7-9 to TRBJ1-2; D gene unclear. The CDR3 is 12 amino acids. The V end was cut by 6 bases, the J end by 6 bases, with 11 bases between. Germline V gene sequence: CDR1 SEHNR, CDR2 FQNEAQ (reference sequence). This CDR3 is CASSRSVDGYTF. The CDR3 nucleotides are TGTGCCAGCAGTCGAAGCGTCGATGGCTACACCTTC.